This T cell receptor (beta chain) was obtained from a study of T cells in Graves' hyperthyroidism and ophthalmopathy. This clonotype was seen many times. CDR1 and CDR2 (germline): MDHEN, SYDVKM. The V gene end was trimmed by 7 bases and the J gene end by 3 bases; junction bases not matched to a gene: 12. CDR3 size: 15 residues. Researchers took RNA transcripts and amplified the TCR beta CDR3 regions from them. The HTBI set primed first-round TCR CDR3 RT-PCR. TCRdb recomputed calls from the multiplex PCR reads with MiXCR, one row per CDR3 protein. The sample includes about 560,000 distinct CDR3 sequences, approximately 14% of them seen just once. The patients, who ranged from 18 to 65 in age, presented with newly diagnosed hyperthyroidism lasting under 2 months.

This clonotype originated in a woman aged 25 to 45 with Graves' hyperthyroidism. Specimen: blood. This chain joins TRBV28 and TRBJ2-7, with 7 positions matching TRBD2. CDR3 coding DNA: TGTGCCAGCATGGGCAGCCTCTTAGCGGGCTACGAGCAGTACTTC. This encodes CASMGSLLAGYEQYF. Filled out from reference TRBV28 and TRBJ2-7, the complete variable domain reads DVKVTQSSRYLVKRTGEKVFLECVQDMDHENMFWYRQDPGLGLRLIYFSYDVKMKEKGDIPEGYSVSREKKERFSLILESASTNQTSMYLCASMGSLLAGYEQYFGPGTRLTVT.